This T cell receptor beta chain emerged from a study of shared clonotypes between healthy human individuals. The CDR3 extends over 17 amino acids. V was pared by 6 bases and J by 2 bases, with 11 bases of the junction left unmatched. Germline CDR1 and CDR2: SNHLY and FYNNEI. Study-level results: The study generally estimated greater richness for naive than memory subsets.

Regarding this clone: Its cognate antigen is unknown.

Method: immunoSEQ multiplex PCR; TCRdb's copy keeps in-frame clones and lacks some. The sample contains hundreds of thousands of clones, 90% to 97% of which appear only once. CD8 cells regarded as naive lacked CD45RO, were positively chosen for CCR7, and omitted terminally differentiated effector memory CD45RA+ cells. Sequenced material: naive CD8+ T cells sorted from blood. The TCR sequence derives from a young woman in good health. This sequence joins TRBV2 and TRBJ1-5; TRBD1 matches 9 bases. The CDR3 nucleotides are TGTGCCAGCAGGGGAGAACAGGGGGCGAGTGGCAATCAGCCCCAGCATTTT. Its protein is CASRGEQGASGNQPQHF. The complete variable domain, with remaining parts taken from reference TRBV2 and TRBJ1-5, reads EPEVTQTPSHQVTQMGQEVILRCVPISNHLYFYWYRQILGQKVEFLVSFYNNEISEKSEIFDDQFSVERPDGSNFTLKIRSTKLEDSAMYFCASRGEQGASGNQPQHFGDGTRLSIL.